This T cell receptor (beta chain) was obtained from a study of blood T cell repertoires in COVID-19. Study summary: Both acute and convalescent COVID-19 samples were obtained from the United States, Italy and Spain.

Sequencing was performed with immunoSEQ multiplex PCR; in TCRdb, only in-frame clones are kept and a portion is missing. In the table there are over 30,000 clones, 80% to 90% of which are singletons. Germline V gene lookup returns CDR1 SGHTA and CDR2 FQGNSA. V lost 4 bases, J lost 5 bases, and 6 bases stayed unmatched. There are 15 residues in the CDR3. The sequence came from an elderly man with active COVID-19. Sequencing was done on a sample of peripheral blood. V gene TRBV7-2 combines with J gene TRBJ1-5; 9 bases are shared with TRBD1. The CDR3 DNA reads as TGTGCCAGCAGCTCCACAGGGGGCAGGGATCAGCCCCAGCATTTT. Its protein product is CASSSTGGRDQPQHF.